Listed below are T cell receptor beta chains from one sample, sequenced in a study of spatial heterogeneity in lung cancer. TCRdb processed the 5' RACE reads anew with MiXCR; each CDR3 protein has one entry. Here the sample spans about 50,000 distinct CDR3 sequences, 7.6% being singletons. Source: PBMCs, taken at surgery. The receptors were sampled from a female donor with early-stage non-small cell lung cancer. Both conserved end residues are part of each CDR3. D genes are given only for firm matches. Some rows have no size entry. The others give once, few or many, or a class for an expanded clone.

TRBV19	TRBJ2-7	NA	few	CASSRGQLYEQYF	TGTGCCAGTAGTAGAGGACAGTTGTACGAGCAGTACTTC
TRBV21-1	TRBJ2-1	NA	many	CASSKAGKLKENEQFF	TGTGCCAGCAGCAAAGCAGGCAAGTTGAAGGAAAATGAGCAGTTCTTC
TRBV5-1	TRBJ1-1	NA	few	CASSFQTQNTEAFF	TGCGCCAGCAGCTTTCAGACTCAGAACACTGAAGCTTTCTTT
TRBV7-9	TRBJ1-2	TRBD1	many	CASSTGGDYGYTF	TGTGCCAGCAGCACAGGGGGGGACTATGGCTACACCTTC
TRBV9	TRBJ1-4	TRBD1	few	CASSVGPRDSNEKLFF	TGTGCCAGCAGCGTAGGTCCCCGGGACAGTAATGAAAAACTGTTTTTT
TRBV30	TRBJ1-1	TRBD1	many	CAWTLMAGGGAGRAFF	TGTGCCTGGACTCTGATGGCCGGAGGGGGCGCCGGGCGAGCTTTCTTT
TRBV6-2/TRBV6-3	TRBJ1-1	TRBD1	NA	CASSRWWDSEAFF	TGTGCCAGCAGTCGTTGGTGGGACAGTGAAGCTTTCTTT
TRBV12-5	TRBJ2-7	TRBD1	many	CASGLLQGAYEQYF	TGTGCTAGTGGTTTGTTGCAGGGGGCCTACGAGCAGTACTTC
TRBV20-1	TRBJ1-5	NA	many	CSATRSGINQPQHF	TGCAGTGCCACCAGGTCAGGAATCAATCAGCCCCAGCATTTT
TRBV6-6	TRBJ1-6	NA	few	CASSFIDTLHF	TGTGCCAGCAGCTTCATCGACACCCTCCACTTT
TRBV4-2	TRBJ2-7	NA	NA	CASSPDPLYEGEQYF	TGTGCCAGCAGCCCCGACCCTTTGTACGAGGGCGAGCAGTACTTC
TRBV2	TRBJ2-1	NA	many	CASSRDSAYNEQFF	TGTGCCAGCAGCCGGGACTCCGCCTACAATGAGCAGTTCTTC
TRBV2	TRBJ1-3	NA	few	CASSGYTIYF	TGTGCCAGCAGCGGGTATACCATATATTTT
TRBV30	TRBJ1-6	NA	few	CAWSFSKPGDRGSPLHF	TGTGCCTGGAGTTTCAGCAAACCCGGGGATCGGGGATCACCCCTCCACTTT
TRBV3-1	TRBJ2-1	TRBD2	NA	CASRERGGRDNEQFF	TGTGCCAGCAGAGAGCGGGGGGGCCGGGACAATGAGCAGTTCTTC
TRBV5-1	TRBJ2-3	TRBD2	NA	CASSLLTSGGPDTQYF	TGCGCCAGCAGCCTACTAACTAGCGGGGGTCCCGATACGCAGTATTTT
TRBV7-8	TRBJ1-5	TRBD1	medium-sized	CASSLADRGSNQPQHF	TGTGCCAGCAGCTTAGCGGACAGGGGGAGCAATCAGCCCCAGCATTTT
TRBV2	TRBJ2-4	NA	NA	CASTRESGIQYF	TGTGCCAGCACCAGGGAGTCGGGCATTCAGTACTTC
TRBV3-1	TRBJ2-7	TRBD2	few	CASSQVGLAGGRYEQYF	TGTGCCAGCAGCCAAGTGGGACTAGCGGGGGGCCGCTACGAGCAGTACTTC
TRBV20-1	TRBJ2-7	TRBD1	NA	CSAPDRTTYEQYF	TGCAGTGCTCCGGACAGGACAACCTACGAGCAGTACTTC
TRBV4-1	TRBJ2-1	NA	many	CASSPTHQSSYNEQFF	TGCGCCAGCAGCCCCACCCATCAGAGCTCCTACAATGAGCAGTTCTTC
TRBV7-9	TRBJ1-2	NA	many	CASSFIGGYTF	TGTGCCAGCAGCTTTATAGGTGGCTACACCTTC
TRBV4-1	TRBJ1-1	NA	NA	CASSLRTMNTEAFF	TGCGCCAGCAGCCTAAGGACCATGAACACTGAAGCTTTCTTT
TRBV6-2/TRBV6-3	TRBJ2-3	TRBD1	few	CASSYSPRRTGARTDTQYF	TGTGCCAGCAGTTATTCGCCCCGAAGGACAGGGGCTAGGACAGATACGCAGTATTTT
TRBV7-2	TRBJ2-1	TRBD1	few	CASSSHRGRSYNEQFF	TGTGCCAGCAGCTCCCACAGGGGGAGGTCCTACAATGAGCAGTTCTTC
TRBV5-1	TRBJ2-3	TRBD1	NA	CASSTNRGSTDTQYF	TGCGCCAGCAGCACAAACAGGGGAAGCACAGATACGCAGTATTTT
TRBV10-2	TRBJ1-6	NA	NA	CASSEPGISSYNSPLHF	TGCGCCAGCAGTGAGCCAGGGATTAGCTCCTATAATTCACCCCTCCACTTT
TRBV7-9	TRBJ2-1	TRBD2	many	CASSLATSGVNEQFF	TGTGCCAGCAGCTTAGCAACTAGCGGGGTCAATGAGCAGTTCTTC